This T cell receptor beta chain is drawn from a study of OX40 agonist ivuxolimab in advanced cancers. Background on the whole study: Ivuxolimab was a fully human IgG2 agonistic monoclonal antibody targeting the costimulatory receptor OX40 (CD134). Patients were allowed to have had prior anti-PD-1, anti-PD-L1 or anti-CTLA-4 therapy, and 40% to 45% of the dose-escalation patients had previously received checkpoint inhibitors. Partial responses occurred in three dose-escalation patients, of whom one had hepatocellular carcinoma and two had cutaneous melanoma. Among the 52 dose-escalation patients, about 20 had hepatocellular carcinoma, roughly 15 melanoma, 9 renal cell carcinoma and 9 head and neck cancer. Intravenous ivuxolimab was administered to patients every 2 weeks at six dose levels: 0.01, 0.1, 0.3, 1.5, 3 and 10 mg/kg. The paper reports the monotherapy dose-escalation portion (N of about 54 patients) of the phase I ivuxolimab trial. Peripheral TCRbeta sequencing aimed to test whether ivuxolimab altered TCR sequence diversity and caused clonal T-cell expansion. The dose-escalation cohort was about 83% male with a mean age of 60 years, ranging from 23 to 79.

The trial excluded patients who had a history of autoimmune disease or were on systemic immunosuppression. Peripheral blood for TCR sequencing was collected from all dose cohorts at baseline, on cycle 4 day 1, and on cycle 7 day 1. The samples were drawn from a first-in-human, open-label, multicenter phase I dose-escalation trial of ivuxolimab. Adults with locally advanced or metastatic head and neck squamous cell, hepatocellular, melanoma or renal cell carcinoma were enrolled in the trial. Before TCR sequencing, CD4+ T cells and CD8+ T cells were sorted from peripheral blood as separate populations. Results and caveats for the whole study, not just this receptor: After ivuxolimab, CD8+ T cells had more expanded clones than CD4+ T cells on average. In partial responders in the 0.1-3.0 mg/kg groups, normalized peripheral clonal expansion was found to be among the lowest, especially among CD8+ T cells. Low levels of normalized T-cell clonal expansion were also shown by some nonresponding patients. The antigen specificity of the clonally expanded peripheral T cells was not determined. Clonal expansion of both CD4+ and CD8+ blood T cells was observed from baseline to week 6 at doses 0.1 to 3.0 mg/kg.

Trimming leaves V shorter by 5 bases and J shorter by 5 bases, with the junction holding 10 bases beyond the gene matches. The germline V gene specifies MDHEN as CDR1 and SYDVKM as CDR2. The CDR3 contains 15 residues, cysteine and phenylalanine counted. Of all the DNA, just the CDR3 is kept, 45 bases in frame from base 1. Genomic DNA was isolated from the sorted cells so that the TCRbeta CDR3 region could be sequenced. The immunoSEQ Assay was used to sequence the TCRbeta CDR3 regions. TCRdb mirrors the immuneACCESS table, restricted to in-frame sequences. Some clones are absent from its copies; in checked studies, under half trace to an unresolved V gene, and the reason for the others is unknown. In all, the sample holds 70,000 to 90,000 clones, and 80% to 90% of those were seen once. The top ten clones comprise roughly 10% of the sample. About this clone itself: Its cognate antigen has yet to be identified. No much larger clonotype is one base removed from it; base qualities were not supplied.

This chain joins TRBV28 to TRBJ2-5; 8 central bases correspond to TRBD1. Source: CD4+ or CD8+ T cells sorted from blood, taken in a trial of the OX40 agonist ivuxolimab. This TCR came from an adult with an advanced solid tumor such as melanoma, head and neck, liver or kidney cancer. The CDR3 protein: CASSNIYRGWETQYF. The DNA sequence is as follows: TGTGCCAGCAGTAATATATACAGGGGGTGGGAGACCCAGTACTTC.